The clone carrying this TCR beta chain was seen only a few times. Its antigen is unknown. This record comes from a study of human T cells and chemical hapten exposure. Study overall: Patients' scalps got diphenylcyclopropenone weekly throughout the approximately 25-week study. Among samples, TCR yields varied mainly because of small differences in pooled library volume. Regarding the study as a whole: Clustering by CDR3 similarity yielded significantly more large clusters from expanded TCRs than controls.

TCRdb redid the calling of the RACE reads with MiXCR, one entry per CDR3 protein. The sample includes 75,000 to 90,000 distinct CDR3 sequences, less than 11% of them seen just once. The time point was: patch test 2, 6 weeks after DPC sensitization. Treatment in this sample: therapeutic diphenylcyclopropenone sensitization with weekly scalp DPC. Alopecia patients, 18 to 70 years old and DPC-suitable, served as donors. The CDR3 is 16 amino acids. CDR1 and CDR2 (germline): SGHTA, FQGNSA. Trimming took 3 bases from V and 8 from J, leaving 19 bases between them. The chain is built from TRBV7-2 and TRBJ1-4; possible D gene TRBD1, 6 bases. The clonotype originates from a woman aged 45-65 years with alopecia areata. Some clones in this sample may be carry-over from other donors' samples. The sample was whole blood, taken in connection with sensitization to the hapten diphenylcyclopropenone (DPC). The CDR3, as DNA: TGTGCCAGCAGCTTTTCGGGGGCGGGGCGAGACGAAAAACTGTTTTTT. Protein sequence: CASSFSGAGRDEKLFF.